Listed below are T cell receptor beta chains from one sample, sequenced in a study of regulatory T cells in long-lasting Graves disease. From the multiplex PCR reads, TCRdb called clonotypes with MiXCR, one entry per CDR3 protein. The table lists approximately 350,000 distinct CDR3 sequences, over 15% of them singletons, with 30% in the top ten. The same sample was also studied in work on T cells in Graves' hyperthyroidism and ophthalmopathy.

This specimen consisted of peripheral blood mononuclear cells (PBMCs), obtained at new diagnosis, from a patient treated with antithyroid drugs. The source is a man aged 40-55 years with Graves disease. The CDR3 runs from the conserved cysteine through the conserved F or W. Fields, in order: V gene, J gene, D gene, clone size, CDR3 protein, CDR3 DNA. A D gene is named only where the DNA matches it firmly. The size field is filled for only some rows; it gives once, few, many or a size class.

TRBV28	TRBJ2-7	TRBD1	.	CASSSPGQGYEQYF	TGTGCCAGCAGTAGTCCGGGACAGGGCTACGAGCAGTACTTC
TRBV18	TRBJ2-7	.	few	CASSPYNYEQYF	TGTGCCAGCTCACCCTACAACTACGAGCAGTACTTC
TRBV7-8	TRBJ1-1	TRBD1	many	CASSPIGGTGGNTEAFF	TGTGCCAGCAGCCCGATCGGTGGGACAGGGGGGAACACTGAAGCTTTCTTT
TRBV20-1	TRBJ1-1	.	many	CSASGQLNTEAFF	TGCAGTGCTAGCGGACAGCTGAACACTGAAGCTTTCTTT
TRBV10-3	TRBJ2-2	TRBD2	many	CAISGTSGGVLTGELFF	TGTGCCATCAGTGGAACTAGCGGGGGGGTCCTTACCGGGGAGCTGTTTTTT
TRBV12-3/TRBV12-4	TRBJ1-1	.	many	CASRPSWGIEAFF	TGTGCCAGCCGTCCTAGTTGGGGGATTGAAGCTTTCTTT
TRBV11-1	TRBJ2-5	.	.	CASSLSLEGRQETQYF	TGTGCCAGCAGCTTATCCCTGGAGGGGAGACAAGAGACCCAGTACTTC
TRBV5-1	TRBJ1-4	.	many	CASSWTSHLGEEKLFF	TGCGCCAGCAGCTGGACAAGCCATTTGGGGGAGGAAAAACTGTTTTTT
TRBV11-3	TRBJ1-6	.	few	CASKRDSYNSPLHF	TGTGCCAGCAAGCGGGACTCCTATAATTCACCCCTCCACTTT
TRBV7-2	TRBJ2-6	TRBD1	many	CASSPGTGLPGANVLTF	TGTGCCAGCAGCCCGGGGACAGGGCTCCCTGGGGCCAACGTCCTGACTTTC